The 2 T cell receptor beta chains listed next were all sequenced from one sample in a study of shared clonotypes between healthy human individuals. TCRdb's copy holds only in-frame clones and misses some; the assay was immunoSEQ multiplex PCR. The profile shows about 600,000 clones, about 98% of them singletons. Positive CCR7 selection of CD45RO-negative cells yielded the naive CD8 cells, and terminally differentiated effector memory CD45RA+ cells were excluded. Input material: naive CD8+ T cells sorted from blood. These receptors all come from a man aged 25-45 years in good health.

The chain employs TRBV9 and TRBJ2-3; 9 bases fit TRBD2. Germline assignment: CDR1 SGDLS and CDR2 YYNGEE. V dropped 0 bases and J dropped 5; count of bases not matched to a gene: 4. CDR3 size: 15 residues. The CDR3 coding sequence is TGTGCCAGCAGCGTAGGCGGGAGGGCCGGAGATACGCAGTATTTT. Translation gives CASSVGGRAGDTQYF.

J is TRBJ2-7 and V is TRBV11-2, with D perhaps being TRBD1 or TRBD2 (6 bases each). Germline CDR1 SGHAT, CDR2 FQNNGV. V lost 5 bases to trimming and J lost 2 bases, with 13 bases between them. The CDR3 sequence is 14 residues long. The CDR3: CASSPRGQPYEQYF. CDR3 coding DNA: TGTGCCAGCAGCCCCCGGGGGCAGCCCTACGAGCAGTACTTC.